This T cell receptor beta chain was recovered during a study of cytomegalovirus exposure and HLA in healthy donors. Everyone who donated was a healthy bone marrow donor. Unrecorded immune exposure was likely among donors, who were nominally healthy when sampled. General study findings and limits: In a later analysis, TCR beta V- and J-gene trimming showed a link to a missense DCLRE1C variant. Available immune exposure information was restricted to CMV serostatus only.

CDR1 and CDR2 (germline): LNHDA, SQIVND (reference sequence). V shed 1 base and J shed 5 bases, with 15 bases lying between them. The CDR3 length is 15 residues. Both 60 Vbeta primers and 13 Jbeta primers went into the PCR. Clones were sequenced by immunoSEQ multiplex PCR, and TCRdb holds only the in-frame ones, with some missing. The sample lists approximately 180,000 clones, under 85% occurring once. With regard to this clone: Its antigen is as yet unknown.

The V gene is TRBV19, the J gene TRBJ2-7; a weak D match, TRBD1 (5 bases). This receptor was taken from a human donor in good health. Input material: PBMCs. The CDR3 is CASSIGSSGQDEQYF. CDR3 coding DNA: TGTGCCAGTAGTATAGGTTCCAGTGGACAAGACGAGCAGTACTTC.